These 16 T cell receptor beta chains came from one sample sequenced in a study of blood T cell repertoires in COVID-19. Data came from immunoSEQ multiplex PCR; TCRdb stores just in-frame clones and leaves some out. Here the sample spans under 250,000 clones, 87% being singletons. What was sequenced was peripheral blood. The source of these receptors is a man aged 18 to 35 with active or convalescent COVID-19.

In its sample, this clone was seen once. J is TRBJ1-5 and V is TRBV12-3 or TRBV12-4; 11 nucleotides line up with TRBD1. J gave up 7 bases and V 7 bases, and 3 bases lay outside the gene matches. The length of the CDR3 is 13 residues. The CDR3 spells CASTRTGGQPQHF. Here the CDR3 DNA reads TGTGCCAGCACTCGGACAGGGGGCCAGCCCCAGCATTTT.

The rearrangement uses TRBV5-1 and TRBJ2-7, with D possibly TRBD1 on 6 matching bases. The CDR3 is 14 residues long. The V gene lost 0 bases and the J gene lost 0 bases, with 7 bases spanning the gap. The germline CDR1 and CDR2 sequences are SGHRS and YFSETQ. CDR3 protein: CASSLGDTSYEQYF. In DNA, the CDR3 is TGCGCCAGCAGCTTGGGGGACACCTCCTACGAGCAGTACTTC.

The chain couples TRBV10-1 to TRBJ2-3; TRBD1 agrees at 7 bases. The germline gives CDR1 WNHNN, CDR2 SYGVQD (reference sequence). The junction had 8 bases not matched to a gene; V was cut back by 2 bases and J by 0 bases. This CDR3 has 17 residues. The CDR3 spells CASSERGRERSTDTQYF. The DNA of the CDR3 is TGCGCCAGCAGTGAGAGGGGGCGCGAGAGAAGCACAGATACGCAGTATTTT.

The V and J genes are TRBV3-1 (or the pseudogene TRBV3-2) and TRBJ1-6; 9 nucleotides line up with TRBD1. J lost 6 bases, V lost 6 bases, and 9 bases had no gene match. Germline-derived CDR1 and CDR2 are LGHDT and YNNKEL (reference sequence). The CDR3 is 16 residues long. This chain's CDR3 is CASSRDRAGSNSPLHF. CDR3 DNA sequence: TGTGCCAGCAGTCGGGACAGGGCTGGGAGTAATTCACCCCTCCACTTT.

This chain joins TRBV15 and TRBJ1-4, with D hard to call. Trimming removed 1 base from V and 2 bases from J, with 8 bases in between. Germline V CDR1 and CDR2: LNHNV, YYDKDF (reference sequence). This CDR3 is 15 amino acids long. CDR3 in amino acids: CATSRAGDTNEKLFF. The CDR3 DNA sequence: TGTGCCACCAGCAGAGCGGGTGACACTAATGAAAAACTGTTTTTT.

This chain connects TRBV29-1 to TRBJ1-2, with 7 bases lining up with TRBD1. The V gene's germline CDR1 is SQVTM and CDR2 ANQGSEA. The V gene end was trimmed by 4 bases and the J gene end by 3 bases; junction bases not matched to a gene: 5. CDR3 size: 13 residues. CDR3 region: CSVASGGDYGYTF. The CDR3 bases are TGCAGCGTTGCGTCAGGGGGTGACTATGGCTACACCTTC.

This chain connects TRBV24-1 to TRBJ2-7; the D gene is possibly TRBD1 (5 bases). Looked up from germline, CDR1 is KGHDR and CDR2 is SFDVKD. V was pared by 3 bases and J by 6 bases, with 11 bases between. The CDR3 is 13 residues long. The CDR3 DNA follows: TGTGCCACCAGTGATCCACAGGTGGGCGAGCAGTACTTC. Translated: CATSDPQVGEQYF.

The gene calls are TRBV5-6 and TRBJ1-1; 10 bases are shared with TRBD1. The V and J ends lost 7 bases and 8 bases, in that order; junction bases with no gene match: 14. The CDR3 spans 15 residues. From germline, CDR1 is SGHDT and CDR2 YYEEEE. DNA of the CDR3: TGTGCCAGCGCTGGTAGGACAGGGGGTTTAGGAGAAGCTTTCTTT. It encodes CASAGRTGGLGEAFF.

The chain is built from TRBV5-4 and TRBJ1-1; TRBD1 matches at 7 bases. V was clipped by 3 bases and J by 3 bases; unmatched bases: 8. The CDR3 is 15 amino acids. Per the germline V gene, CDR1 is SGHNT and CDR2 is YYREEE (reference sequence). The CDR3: CASSSKGQTDTEAFF. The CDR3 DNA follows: TGTGCCAGCAGCTCGAAGGGACAGACGGACACTGAAGCTTTCTTT.

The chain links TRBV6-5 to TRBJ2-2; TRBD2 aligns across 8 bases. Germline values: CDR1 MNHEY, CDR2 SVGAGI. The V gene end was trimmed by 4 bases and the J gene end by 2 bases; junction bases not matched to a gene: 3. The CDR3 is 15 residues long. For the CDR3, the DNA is TGTGCCAGCAGTTCTAGCGGGCATAACACCGGGGAGCTGTTTTTT. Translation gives CASSSSGHNTGELFF.

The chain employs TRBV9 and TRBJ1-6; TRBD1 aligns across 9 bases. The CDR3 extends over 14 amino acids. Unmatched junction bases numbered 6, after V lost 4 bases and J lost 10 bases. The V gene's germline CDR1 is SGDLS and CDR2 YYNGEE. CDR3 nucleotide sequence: TGTGCCAGCAGCCCGAGGACAGGGGACTCACCCCTCCACTTT. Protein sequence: CASSPRTGDSPLHF.

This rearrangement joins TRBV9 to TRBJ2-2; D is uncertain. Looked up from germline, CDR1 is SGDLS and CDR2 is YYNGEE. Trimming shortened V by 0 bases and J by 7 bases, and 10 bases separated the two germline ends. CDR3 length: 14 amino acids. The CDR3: CASSVGLASGELFF. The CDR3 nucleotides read TGTGCCAGCAGCGTAGGCTTAGCCAGCGGGGAGCTGTTTTTT.

The CDR3 DNA sequence: TGTGCCAGTAGTTCCGACAGGGTGAACACTGAAGCTTTCTTT. Its protein product is CASSSDRVNTEAFF. This sequence joins TRBV19 and TRBJ1-1; 7 bases line up with TRBD1. The CDR3 loop spans 14 amino acids. CDR1 is LNHDA and CDR2 is SQIVND in the germline V gene (reference sequence). J gave up 0 bases and V 5 bases, and 3 bases lay outside the gene matches.

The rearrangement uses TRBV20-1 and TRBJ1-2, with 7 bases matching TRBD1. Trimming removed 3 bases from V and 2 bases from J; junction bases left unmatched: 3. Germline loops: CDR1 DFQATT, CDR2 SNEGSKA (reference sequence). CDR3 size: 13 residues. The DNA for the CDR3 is TGCAGTGCTAGTGAGGGGGCGAACTATGGCTACACCTTC. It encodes CSASEGANYGYTF.

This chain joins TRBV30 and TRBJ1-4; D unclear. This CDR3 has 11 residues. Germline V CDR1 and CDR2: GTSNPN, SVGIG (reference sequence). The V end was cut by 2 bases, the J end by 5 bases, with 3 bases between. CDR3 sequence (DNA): TGTGCCTGGAGTATAAATGAAAAACTGTTTTTT. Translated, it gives CAWSINEKLFF.

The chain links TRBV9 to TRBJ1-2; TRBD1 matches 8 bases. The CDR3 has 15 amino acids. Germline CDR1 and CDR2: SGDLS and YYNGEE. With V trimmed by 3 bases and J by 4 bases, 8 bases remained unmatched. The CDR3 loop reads CASSGGGDRLYGYTF. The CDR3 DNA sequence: TGTGCCAGCAGCGGTGGGGGGGACAGGCTCTATGGCTACACCTTC.